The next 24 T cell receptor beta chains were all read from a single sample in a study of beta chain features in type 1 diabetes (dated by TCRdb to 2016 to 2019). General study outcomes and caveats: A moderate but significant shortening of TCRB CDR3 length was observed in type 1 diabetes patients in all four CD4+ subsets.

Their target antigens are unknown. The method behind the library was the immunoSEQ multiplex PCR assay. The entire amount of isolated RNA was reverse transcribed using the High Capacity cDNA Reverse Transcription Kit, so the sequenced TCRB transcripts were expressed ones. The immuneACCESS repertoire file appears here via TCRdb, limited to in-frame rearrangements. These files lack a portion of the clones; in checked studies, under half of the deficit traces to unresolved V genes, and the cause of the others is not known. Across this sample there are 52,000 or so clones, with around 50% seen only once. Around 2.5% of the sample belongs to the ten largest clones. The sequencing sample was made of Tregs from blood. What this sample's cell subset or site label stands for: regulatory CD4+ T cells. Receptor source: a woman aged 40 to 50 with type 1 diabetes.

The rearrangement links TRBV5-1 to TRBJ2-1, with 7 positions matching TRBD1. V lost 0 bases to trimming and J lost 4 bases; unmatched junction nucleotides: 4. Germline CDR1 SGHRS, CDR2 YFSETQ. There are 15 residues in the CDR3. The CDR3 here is CASSLARGKYNEQFF. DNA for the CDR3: TGCGCCAGCAGCTTGGCCAGGGGGAAGTACAATGAGCAGTTCTTC. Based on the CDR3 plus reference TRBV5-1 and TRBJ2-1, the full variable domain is KAGVTQTPRYLIKTRGQQVTLSCSPISGHRSVSWYQQTPGQGLQFLFEYFSETQRNKGNFPGRFSGRQFSNSRSEMNVSTLELGDSALYLCASSLARGKYNEQFFGPGTRLTVL.

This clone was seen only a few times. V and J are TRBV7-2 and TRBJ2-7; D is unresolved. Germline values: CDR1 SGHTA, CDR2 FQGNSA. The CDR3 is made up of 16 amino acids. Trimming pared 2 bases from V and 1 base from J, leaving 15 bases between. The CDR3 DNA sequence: TGTGCCAGCAGCTTAACGCGGATCCCTAGGTCCTACGAGCAGTACTTC. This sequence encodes CASSLTRIPRSYEQYF.

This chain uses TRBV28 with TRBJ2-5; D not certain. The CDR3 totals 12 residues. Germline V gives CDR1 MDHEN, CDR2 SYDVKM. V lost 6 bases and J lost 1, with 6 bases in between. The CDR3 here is CASSYSQETQYF. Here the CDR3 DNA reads TGTGCCAGCAGCTACAGCCAAGAGACCCAGTACTTC. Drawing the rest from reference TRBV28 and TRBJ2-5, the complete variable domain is DVKVTQSSRYLVKRTGEKVFLECVQDMDHENMFWYRQDPGLGLRLIYFSYDVKMKEKGDIPEGYSVSREKKERFSLILESASTNQTSMYLCASSYSQETQYFGPGTRLLVL.

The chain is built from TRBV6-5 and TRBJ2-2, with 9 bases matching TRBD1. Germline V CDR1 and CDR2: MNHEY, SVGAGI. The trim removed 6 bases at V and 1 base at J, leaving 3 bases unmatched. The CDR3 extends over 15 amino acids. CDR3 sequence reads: CASSPGQGNTGELFF. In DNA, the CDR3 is TGTGCCAGCAGCCCGGGACAGGGGAACACCGGGGAGCTGTTTTTT.

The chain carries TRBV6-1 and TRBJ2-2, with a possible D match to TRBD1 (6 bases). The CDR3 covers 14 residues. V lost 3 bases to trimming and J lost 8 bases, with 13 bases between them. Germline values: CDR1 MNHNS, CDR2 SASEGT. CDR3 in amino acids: CASSDRGRLGELFF. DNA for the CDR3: TGTGCCAGCAGTGACAGGGGTCGGTTGGGGGAGCTGTTTTTT.

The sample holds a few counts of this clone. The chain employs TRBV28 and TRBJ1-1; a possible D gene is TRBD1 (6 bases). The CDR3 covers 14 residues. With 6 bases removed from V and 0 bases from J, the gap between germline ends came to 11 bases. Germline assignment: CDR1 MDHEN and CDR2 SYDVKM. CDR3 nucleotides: TGTGCCAGCAGCACGGGACAACTGAACACTGAAGCTTTCTTT. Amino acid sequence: CASSTGQLNTEAFF.

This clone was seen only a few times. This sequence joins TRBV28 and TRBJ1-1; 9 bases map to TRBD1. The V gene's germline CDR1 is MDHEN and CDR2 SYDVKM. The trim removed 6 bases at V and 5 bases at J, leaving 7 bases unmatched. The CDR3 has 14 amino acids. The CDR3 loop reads CASRGQGSVTEAFF. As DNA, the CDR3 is TGTGCCAGCAGGGGACAGGGAAGCGTGACTGAAGCTTTCTTT.

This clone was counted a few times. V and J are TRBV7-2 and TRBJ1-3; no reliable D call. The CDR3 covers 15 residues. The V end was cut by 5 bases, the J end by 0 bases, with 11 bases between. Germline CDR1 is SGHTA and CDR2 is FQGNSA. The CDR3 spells CASSREGYSGNTIYF. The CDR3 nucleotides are TGTGCCAGCAGCCGGGAGGGATACTCTGGAAACACCATATATTTT.

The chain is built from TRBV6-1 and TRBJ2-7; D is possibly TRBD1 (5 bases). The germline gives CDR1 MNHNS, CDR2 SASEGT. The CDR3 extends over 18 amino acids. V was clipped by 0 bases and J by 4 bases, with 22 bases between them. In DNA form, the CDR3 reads TGTGCCAGCAGTGAAGCTGGGCAGGGCGAAGAGGCGGCTTACGAGCAGTACTTC. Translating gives CASSEAGQGEEAAYEQYF.

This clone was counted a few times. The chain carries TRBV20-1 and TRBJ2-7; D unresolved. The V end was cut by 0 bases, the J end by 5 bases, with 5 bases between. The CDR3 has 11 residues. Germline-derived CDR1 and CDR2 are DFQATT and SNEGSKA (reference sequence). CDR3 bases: TGCAGTGCTAGAGATCTCCACGAGCAGTACTTC. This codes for CSARDLHEQYF.

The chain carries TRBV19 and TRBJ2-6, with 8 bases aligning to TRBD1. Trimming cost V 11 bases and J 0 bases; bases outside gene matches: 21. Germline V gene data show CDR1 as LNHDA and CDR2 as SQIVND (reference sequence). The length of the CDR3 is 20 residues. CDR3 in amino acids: CAPRPSWAGGGYSGANVLTF. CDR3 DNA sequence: TGTGCCCCCCGCCCCTCATGGGCAGGGGGCGGCTACTCTGGGGCCAACGTCCTGACTTTC.

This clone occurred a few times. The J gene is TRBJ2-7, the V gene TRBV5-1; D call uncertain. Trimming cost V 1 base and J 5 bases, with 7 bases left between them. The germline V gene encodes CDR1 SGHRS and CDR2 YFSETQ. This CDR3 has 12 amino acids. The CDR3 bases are TGCGCCAGCAGCTTGATCAGCGACGAGCAGTACTTC. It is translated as CASSLISDEQYF.

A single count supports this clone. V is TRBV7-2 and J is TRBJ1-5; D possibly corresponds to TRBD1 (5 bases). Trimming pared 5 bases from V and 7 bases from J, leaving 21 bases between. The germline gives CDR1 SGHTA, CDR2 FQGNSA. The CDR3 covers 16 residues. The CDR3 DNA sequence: TGTGCCAGCAGCGCTGGAGGGGCCTCCAGAAGCCAGCCCCAGCATTTT. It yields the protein CASSAGGASRSQPQHF.

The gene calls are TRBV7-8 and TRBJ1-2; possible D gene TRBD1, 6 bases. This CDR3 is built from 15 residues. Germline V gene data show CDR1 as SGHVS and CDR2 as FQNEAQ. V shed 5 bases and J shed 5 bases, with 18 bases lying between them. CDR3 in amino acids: CASSPADRSLYGYTF. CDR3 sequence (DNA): TGTGCCAGCAGCCCCGCAGACAGGAGTCTATATGGCTACACCTTC.

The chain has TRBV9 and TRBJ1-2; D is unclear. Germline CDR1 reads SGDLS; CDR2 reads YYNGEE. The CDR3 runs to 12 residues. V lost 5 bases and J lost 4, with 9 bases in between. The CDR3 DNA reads TGTGCCAGCAGTAACGGTCTCTATGGCTACACCTTC. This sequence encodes CASSNGLYGYTF.

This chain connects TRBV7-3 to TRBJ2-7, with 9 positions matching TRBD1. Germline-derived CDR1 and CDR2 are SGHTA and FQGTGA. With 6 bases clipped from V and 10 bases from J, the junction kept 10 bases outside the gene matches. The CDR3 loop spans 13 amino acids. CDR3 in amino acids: CASSPSQGAYQYF. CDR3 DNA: TGTGCCAGCAGTCCCTCACAGGGGGCGTATCAGTACTTC.

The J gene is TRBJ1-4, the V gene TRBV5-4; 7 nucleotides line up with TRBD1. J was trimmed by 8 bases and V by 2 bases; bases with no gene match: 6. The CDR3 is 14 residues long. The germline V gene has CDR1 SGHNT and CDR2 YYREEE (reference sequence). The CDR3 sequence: CASSLDRAVEKLFF. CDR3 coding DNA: TGTGCCAGCAGCTTAGACAGGGCGGTGGAAAAACTGTTTTTT. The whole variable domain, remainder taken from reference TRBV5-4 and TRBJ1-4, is ETGVTQSPTHLIKTRGQQVTLRCSSQSGHNTVSWYQQALGQGPQFIFQYYREEENGRGNFPPRFSGLQFPNYSSELNVNALELDDSALYLCASSLDRAVEKLFFGSGTQLSVL.

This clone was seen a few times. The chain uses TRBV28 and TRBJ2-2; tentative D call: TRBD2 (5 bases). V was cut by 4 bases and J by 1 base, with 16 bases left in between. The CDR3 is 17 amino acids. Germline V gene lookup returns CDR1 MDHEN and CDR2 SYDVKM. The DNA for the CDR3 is TGTGCCAGCAGTTCCGCGGTTACCAGCGGGAACACCGGGGAGCTGTTTTTT. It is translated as CASSSAVTSGNTGELFF. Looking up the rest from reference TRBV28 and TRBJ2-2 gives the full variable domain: DVKVTQSSRYLVKRTGEKVFLECVQDMDHENMFWYRQDPGLGLRLIYFSYDVKMKEKGDIPEGYSVSREKKERFSLILESASTNQTSMYLCASSSAVTSGNTGELFFGEGSRLTVL.

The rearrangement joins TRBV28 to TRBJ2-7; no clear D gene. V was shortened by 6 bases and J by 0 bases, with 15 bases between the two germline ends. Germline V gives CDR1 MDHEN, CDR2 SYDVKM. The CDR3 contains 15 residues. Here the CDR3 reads CASRTPRPSSYEQYF. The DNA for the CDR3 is TGTGCCAGCAGAACTCCGCGGCCGAGCTCCTACGAGCAGTACTTC.

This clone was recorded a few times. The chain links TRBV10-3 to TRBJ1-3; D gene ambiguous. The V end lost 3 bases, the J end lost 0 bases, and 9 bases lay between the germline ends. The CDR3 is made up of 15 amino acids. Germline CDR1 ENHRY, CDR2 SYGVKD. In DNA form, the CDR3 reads TGTGCCATCAGTGATGGCCAGTTCTCTGGAAACACCATATATTTT. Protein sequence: CAISDGQFSGNTIYF.

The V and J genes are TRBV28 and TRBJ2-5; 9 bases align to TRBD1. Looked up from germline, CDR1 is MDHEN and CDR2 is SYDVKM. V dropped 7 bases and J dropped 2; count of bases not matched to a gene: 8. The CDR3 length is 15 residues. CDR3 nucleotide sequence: TGTGCCAGCACCCGTGGGACAGGGCTACAAGAGACCCAGTACTTC. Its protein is CASTRGTGLQETQYF.

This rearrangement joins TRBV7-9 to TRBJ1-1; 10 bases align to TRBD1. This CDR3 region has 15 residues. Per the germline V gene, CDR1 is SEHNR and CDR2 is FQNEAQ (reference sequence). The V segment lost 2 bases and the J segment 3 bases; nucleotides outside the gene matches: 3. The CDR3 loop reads CASSLTGTGDTEAFF. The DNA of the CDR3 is TGTGCCAGCAGCTTAACCGGGACAGGGGACACTGAAGCTTTCTTT.

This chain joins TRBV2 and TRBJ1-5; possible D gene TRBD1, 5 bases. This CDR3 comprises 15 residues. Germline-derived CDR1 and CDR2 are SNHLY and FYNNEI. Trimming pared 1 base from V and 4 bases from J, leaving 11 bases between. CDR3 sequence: CASSEVGRANQPQHF. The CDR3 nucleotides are TGTGCCAGCAGTGAAGTCGGCAGGGCGAATCAGCCCCAGCATTTT.

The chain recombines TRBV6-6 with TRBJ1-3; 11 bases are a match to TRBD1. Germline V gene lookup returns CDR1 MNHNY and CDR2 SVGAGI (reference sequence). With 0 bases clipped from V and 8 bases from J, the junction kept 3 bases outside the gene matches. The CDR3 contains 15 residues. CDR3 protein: CASSYSGQGAYTIYF. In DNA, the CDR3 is TGTGCCAGCAGTTACTCTGGACAGGGGGCATACACCATATATTTT.